This T cell receptor beta chain was recorded in a study of blood T cell repertoires in COVID-19. Overall study context: Sites across the United States, Italy and Spain contributed samples from acute and convalescent COVID-19. PBMCs, B-cell-depleted T cells, or T cells were the source of the cDNA or gDNA that made up the material.

In the authors' workflow: Using reference gene primer amplification, nucleated cell counts were estimated. The method was immunoSEQ multiplex PCR; TCRdb's version includes in-frame clones alone and lacks a portion of them. V, J and clone size were drawn from that table, and D and trimming were deduced from the DNA. The sample yields 100,000 to 150,000 clones, more than 70% seen once. The CDR3 totals 16 residues. The germline V gene encodes CDR1 LNHNV and CDR2 YYDKDF (reference sequence). Germline trimming cut 6 bases from V and 3 bases from J; bases unmatched to any gene: 10. Enrolment of Seattle patients took place during active infection, and they were followed longitudinally.

Sequenced: peripheral blood. The V gene is TRBV15, the J gene TRBJ2-1; 8 bases fit TRBD1. The receptor comes from a woman of 80 years or more with COVID-19, enrolled during active disease. The CDR3: CATSTRTGGFYNEQFF. CDR3 coding DNA: TGTGCCACCAGTACTCGTACAGGGGGTTTCTACAATGAGCAGTTCTTC.